This T cell receptor beta chain was sequenced for a study of regulatory T cells in long-lasting Graves disease. Study observations and caveats: When disease was persistent, TRBV28, TRBJ1-2 and TRBJ2-5 were the favored segments. Those with persistent Graves' had less TCR diversity than newly diagnosed patients.

Documented time point: newly diagnosed GD, antithyroid drugs for less than 3 months. PBMC-extracted RNA yielded the TCR library. Per American Thyroid Association guidelines, Graves' disease was diagnosed. In this sample, this clonotype turned up many times. Its specificity is not known. This CDR3 contains 19 residues. Germline trimming cut 2 bases from V and 0 bases from J; bases unmatched to any gene: 15. CDR1 and CDR2 from the germline V gene are DFQATT and SNEGSKA (reference sequence). iRepertoire HTBI primers and Arm-PCR of CDR3 regions built TCR beta libraries. TCRdb reprocessed the multiplex PCR reads with MiXCR, giving one entry per CDR3 protein. The sample carries 550,000 to 600,000 distinct CDR3 sequences, 15% to 20% recorded once. The same sample was also used in a study of T cells in Graves' hyperthyroidism and ophthalmopathy.

The material sequenced was peripheral blood mononuclear cells (PBMCs), taken at new diagnosis, from a patient treated with antithyroid drugs. The sequence was obtained from a man younger than 35 with Graves disease. The J gene is TRBJ2-7, the V gene TRBV20-1; TRBD2 matches at 11 bases. The CDR3 protein is CSARSPPGTSGVLSYEQYF. In DNA, the CDR3 is TGCAGTGCTAGATCCCCCCCCGGGACTAGCGGAGTGCTCTCCTACGAGCAGTACTTC.